These T cell receptor beta chains were read from a single sample in a study of cytomegalovirus exposure and HLA in healthy donors. Data came from immunoSEQ multiplex PCR; TCRdb stores just in-frame clones and leaves some out. The sample totals approximately 61,000 clones. The sample consisted of PBMCs. The receptors originated from a woman younger than 35 in good health and CMV-seronegative. The conserved cysteine and the conserved F or W are not part of the CDR3 here.

ASSYSWQEAGELF	TRBV6-5	13
ASSLLSQAQH	TRBV28	10
ASSLIGAGELF	TRBV5-4	11
ASSYGQGGNTEAF	TRBV5-1	13
ASSPPTGVDEKLF	TRBV18	13
ASRYSYEQY	TRBV2	9
ASSQVDIFSDNEQF	TRBV4-1	14
ASSIGGLGDTGELF	TRBV19	14
ASSYIGNSYEQY	TRBV6-5	12
ASSLGLTSPAEQY	TRBV13	13
SSRAYGNTEAF	TRBV29-1	11
ASSLDAEQVPG	TRBV5-6	11
AAAQGQGYQENQY	TRBV5-1	13
ATSGRALTADTQY	TRBV6-6	13
ASSPGRGQPQH	TRBV7-2	11
ASSGIPGLAGGPYEQY	TRBV19	16
ASSPSGQGDGPQH	TRBV7-9	13
ASSEFPGVTGELF	TRBV6-1	13
ASSLAGRSSYNSPLH	TRBV7-2	15
ASSQGIAGPTEQY	TRBV4-2	13
ASDTGQGSLYGYT	TRBV5-1	13
ASSAGQGEKLF	TRBV7-3	11
ASSQDGSGINYGYT	TRBV4-2	14
ASSGATLNSPLH	TRBV18	12
ASRRDSTQPQH	TRBV6-1	11